This T cell receptor beta chain was sequenced in a study of shared clonotypes between healthy human individuals. Study results and limitations: The four-donor shared clonotypes exceeded non-shared clonotypes in generation probability, with non-shared ones scoring lower. Rarefaction revealed incomplete sorted-subset sequencing despite large depth.

Using immunoSEQ multiplex PCR, the repertoire was profiled, and TCRdb retains in-frame clones only, with some absent. This sample has around 2,100,000 clones, with 85% to 95% found just once. Naive CD8 cells lacked CD45RO and underwent positive selection for CCR7, leaving out terminally differentiated effector memory CD45RA+ cells. A note on this clone: As yet, its antigen is unknown.

The V segment lost 3 bases and the J segment 0 bases; nucleotides outside the gene matches: 8. The CDR3 runs 16 residues. Per germline, CDR1 SEHNR and CDR2 FQNEAQ (reference sequence). This receptor was taken from a man aged 18-30 years in good health. Sequenced material: naive CD8+ T cells sorted from blood. The chain carries TRBV7-9 and TRBJ2-7, with TRBD1 identical over 7 bases. The CDR3, as DNA: TGTGCCAGCAGCTTGTCGACAGGGCTTCACTCCTACGAGCAGTACTTC. Its protein product is CASSLSTGLHSYEQYF.